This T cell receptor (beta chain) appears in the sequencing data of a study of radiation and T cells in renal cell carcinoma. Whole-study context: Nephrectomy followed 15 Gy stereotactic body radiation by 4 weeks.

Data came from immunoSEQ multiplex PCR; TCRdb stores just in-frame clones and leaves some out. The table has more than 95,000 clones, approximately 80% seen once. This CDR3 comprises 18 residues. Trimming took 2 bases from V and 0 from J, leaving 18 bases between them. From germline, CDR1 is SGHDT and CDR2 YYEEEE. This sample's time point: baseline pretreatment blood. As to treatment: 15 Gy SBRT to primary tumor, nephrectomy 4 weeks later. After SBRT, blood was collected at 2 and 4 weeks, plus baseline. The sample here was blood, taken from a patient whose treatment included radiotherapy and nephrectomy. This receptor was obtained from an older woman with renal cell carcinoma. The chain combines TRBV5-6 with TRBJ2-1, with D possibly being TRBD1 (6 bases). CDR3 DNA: TGTGCCAGCAGCTTACTTACAGGGAACCTCGGCTCCTACAATGAGCAGTTCTTC. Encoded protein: CASSLLTGNLGSYNEQFF. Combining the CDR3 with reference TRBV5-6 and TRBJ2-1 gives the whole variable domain DAGVTQSPTHLIKTRGQQVTLRCSPKSGHDTVSWYQQALGQGPQFIFQYYEEEERQRGNFPDRFSGHQFPNYSSELNVNALLLGDSALYLCASSLLTGNLGSYNEQFFGPGTRLTVL.